The sequence of this TCR beta chain was determined in a study of blood T cell repertoires in COVID-19. In the study overall: The study drew acute and convalescent COVID-19 samples from the United States, Italy and Spain.

The CDR3 has 15 residues. Germline V gene lookup returns CDR1 SGHVS and CDR2 FQNEAQ. V lost 5 bases, J lost 2 bases, and 15 bases lay in between. Per the study methods: Estimation of nucleated cell counts was performed using reference gene primer amplification. Some clones are missing from TCRdb's copy, which holds only in-frame ones; the method was immunoSEQ multiplex PCR. V and J calls plus clone size are reproduced from that table; the DNA served to infer D and trimming. In the table there are over 200,000 clones, around four fifths of which are singletons. The sequence came from a man aged 35-49 years with acute or convalescent COVID-19. The chain couples TRBV7-8 to TRBJ2-5, with TRBD2 as a possible D gene (5 bases). Sequencing was carried out using peripheral blood. The CDR3 sequence: CASSHLALSQETQYF. CDR3 DNA sequence: TGTGCCAGCAGCCACTTAGCGCTTTCACAAGAGACCCAGTACTTC.